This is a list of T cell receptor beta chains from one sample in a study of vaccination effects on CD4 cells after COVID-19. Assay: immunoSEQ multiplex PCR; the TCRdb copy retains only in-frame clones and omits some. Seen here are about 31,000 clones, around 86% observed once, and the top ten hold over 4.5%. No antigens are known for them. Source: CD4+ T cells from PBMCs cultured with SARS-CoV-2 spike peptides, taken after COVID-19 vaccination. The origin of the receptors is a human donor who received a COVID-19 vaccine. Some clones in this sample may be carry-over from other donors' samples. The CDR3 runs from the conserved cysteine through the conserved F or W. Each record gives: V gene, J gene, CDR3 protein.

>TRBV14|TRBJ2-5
CASSQFWGQETQYF
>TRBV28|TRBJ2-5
CATGTGVETQYF
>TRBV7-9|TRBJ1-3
CASSPTGISGNTIYF
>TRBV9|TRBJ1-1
CASSVGTVTEAFF
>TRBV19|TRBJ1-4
CASSITKPGQGLIREKLFF
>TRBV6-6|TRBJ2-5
CATQGPFGETQYF
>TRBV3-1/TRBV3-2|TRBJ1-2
CASSPGTDPYRGYTF
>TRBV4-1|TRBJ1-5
CASSQAGSSNQPQHF
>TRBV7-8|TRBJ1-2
CASSFRDRGGYTF
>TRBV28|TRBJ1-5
CASTVKGAYQPQHF
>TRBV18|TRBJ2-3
CASSALAGGYTDTQYF
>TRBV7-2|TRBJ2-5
CASSLGTRVETQYF
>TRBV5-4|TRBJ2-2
CASSRGTGANTGELFF
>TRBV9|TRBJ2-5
CASSHGRGRLQETQYF
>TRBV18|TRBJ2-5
CASSSYTGSETQYF
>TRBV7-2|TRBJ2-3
CASSLTDTQYF
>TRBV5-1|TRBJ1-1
CASSLDSLNTEAFF
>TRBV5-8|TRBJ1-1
CASPNHIPQGAFVENTEAFF
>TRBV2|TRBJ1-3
CASSPDRGRDTIYF
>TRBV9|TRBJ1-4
CASSIATNEKLFF
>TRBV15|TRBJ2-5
CASRMGGKYQETQYF
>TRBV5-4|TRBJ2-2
CASSLAGLGELFF
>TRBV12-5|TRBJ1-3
CASGLFLAISGNTIYF
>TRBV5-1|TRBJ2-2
CASSLTEAGYTGELFF
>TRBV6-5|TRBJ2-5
CASRRSGGEQETQYF
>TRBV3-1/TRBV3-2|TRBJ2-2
CASSLRGGMRSSGELFF
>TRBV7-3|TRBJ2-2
CASSLSGAAGELFF
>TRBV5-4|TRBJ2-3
CASSSGGAGGTDTQYF
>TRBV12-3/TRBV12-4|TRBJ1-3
CASSLGGNTIYF
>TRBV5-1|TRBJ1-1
CASSVTGQVNTEAFF
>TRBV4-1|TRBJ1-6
CASSQVGGPTDSPLHF
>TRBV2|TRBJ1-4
CASGRDRGTNEKLFF
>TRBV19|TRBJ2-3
CASTATPTVTTDTQYF
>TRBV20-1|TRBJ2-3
CSASPPDGPSTDTQYF
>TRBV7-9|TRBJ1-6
CASSLDGIGSPLHF
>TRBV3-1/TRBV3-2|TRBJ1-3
CASSRGSGNTIYF
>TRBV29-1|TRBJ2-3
CSGINRDTTTADTQYF
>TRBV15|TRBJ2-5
CATSRDRRETQYF
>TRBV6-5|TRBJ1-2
CASGKGTEGSYGYTF
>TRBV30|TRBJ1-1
CAWSVSLNTEAFF
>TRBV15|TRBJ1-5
CATSRDQNDQPQHF
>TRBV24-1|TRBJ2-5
CATSDPQGAGETQYF
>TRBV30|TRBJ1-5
CAWSLGPNQPQHF
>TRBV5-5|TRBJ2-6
CASSWATGGSGANVLTF
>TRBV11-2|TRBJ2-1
CASSYSGGARNEQFF
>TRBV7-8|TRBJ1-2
CASSSIGTGVKGYTF
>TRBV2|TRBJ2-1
CASRTRDRLFF
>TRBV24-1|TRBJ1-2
CATSDESTGSYGYTF
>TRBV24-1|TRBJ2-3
CATAPQGLTDTQYF
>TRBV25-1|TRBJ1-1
CASSERQNRGREAFF
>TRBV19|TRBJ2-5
CASSKTRLDQETQYF
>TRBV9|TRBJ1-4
CASSVGQINEKLFF
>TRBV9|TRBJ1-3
CASSVQGPAGNTIYF
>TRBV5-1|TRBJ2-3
CASSRGEADTQYF
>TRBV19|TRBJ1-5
CASSIASLQYNQPQHF
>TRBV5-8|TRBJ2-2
CASSHRAPGELFF
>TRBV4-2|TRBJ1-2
CASSQATVIYGYTF
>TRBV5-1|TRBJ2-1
CASSLGSGGSYNEQFF
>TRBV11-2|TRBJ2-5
CASRTGTGNIRETQYF